The 27 T cell receptor beta chains given below trace back to one sample, sequenced in a study of T-cell reconstitution after alpha-beta-depleted transplantation in children. Preparing the TCRbeta library involved the use of unique molecular identifiers. Using its own MiXCR run on the PCR reads, TCRdb lists one record per CDR3 protein. The sample has around 600,000 distinct CDR3 sequences, 16% seen once. The sequenced sample was PBMCs from the stem cell graft donor, obtained from the stem cell graft. The source is a human donor who donated a stem cell graft to a child with acute myeloid leukemia.

This clonotype came up many times. This chain connects TRBV20-1 to TRBJ2-1, with a weak D call TRBD1 (5 bases). Looked up from germline, CDR1 is DFQATT and CDR2 is SNEGSKA (reference sequence). Trimming pared 2 bases from V and 6 bases from J, leaving 14 bases between. This CDR3 has 14 residues. The chain's CDR3 is CSARSRAKGNEQFF. The CDR3 coding sequence is TGCAGTGCTAGAAGCAGGGCTAAGGGCAATGAGCAGTTCTTC.

The sample holds many counts of this clonotype. The chain links TRBV20-1 to TRBJ2-7; TRBD1 might be the D (6 bases). V lost 4 bases, J lost 0 bases, and 13 bases lay in between. The germline V gene has CDR1 DFQATT and CDR2 SNEGSKA (reference sequence). The CDR3 covers 14 residues. CDR3 amino acids: CSATLTGDSYEQYF. Here the CDR3 DNA reads TGCAGTGCTACCCTGACAGGCGACTCCTACGAGCAGTACTTC.

The CDR3 region has the DNA TGTGCCAGCAGTTTTTTGGAGGCCCGCTCTGGAAACACCATATATTTT. This gives the protein CASSFLEARSGNTIYF. The chain links TRBV28 to TRBJ1-3, with D unresolved. The CDR3 extends over 16 amino acids. Trimming shortened V by 3 bases and J by 0 bases, and 12 bases separated the two germline ends. The germline gives CDR1 MDHEN, CDR2 SYDVKM.

Points on this clonotype: A far larger clone is only one base removed, so a read error is likely. The gene calls are TRBV5-5 and TRBJ1-2, with TRBD1 identical over 9 bases. Germline V lookup: CDR1 SGHKS, CDR2 YYEKEE (reference sequence). The CDR3 consists of 14 residues. The DNA for the CDR3 is TGTGCCAGCCGCTTGGGACAGGGAGCCTATGGCTACACCTTC. This gives the protein CASRLGQGAYGYTF.

This clonotype was observed many times. The V and J genes are TRBV6-5 and TRBJ2-5; a weak D match, TRBD2 (5 bases). The length of the CDR3 is 15 residues. Per the germline V gene, CDR1 is MNHEY and CDR2 is SVGAGI. Trimming left V 2 bases short and J 2 bases short, with 12 bases between. The CDR3 DNA reads TGTGCCAGCAGTTACGACCCTAGACTACAAGAGACCCAGTACTTC. This translates into CASSYDPRLQETQYF.

In this sample, this clonotype turned up a few times. The rearrangement uses TRBV25-1 and TRBJ1-1; D uncertain. Looked up from germline, CDR1 is MGHDK and CDR2 is SYGVNS. This CDR3 has 14 amino acids. The ends were cut back, 6 bases at V and 1 base at J, with 12 bases in the middle. CDR3 sequence reads: CASSEDEENTEAFF. Here the CDR3 DNA reads TGTGCCAGCAGCGAGGATGAAGAGAACACTGAAGCTTTCTTT.

Many counts were recorded for this clonotype. The chain is built from TRBV29-1 and TRBJ2-5; 7 bases are shared with TRBD2. V trimming: 1 base; J trimming: 5 bases; junction bases outside the gene matches: 7. Germline CDR1 and CDR2: SQVTM and ANQGSEA. There are 14 residues in the CDR3. DNA for the CDR3: TGCAGCGTTGAAGCCTCGGTCGGGGGGGAGACCCAGTACTTC. It codes for CSVEASVGGETQYF.

This clonotype occurred many times. This chain links TRBV6-2 or TRBV6-3 with TRBJ1-1; the match to TRBD1 covers 7 bases. V trimming: 6 bases; J trimming: 4 bases; junction bases outside the gene matches: 11. Germline V lookup: CDR1 MNHEY, CDR2 SVGEGT. The CDR3 is made up of 15 amino acids. CDR3 in DNA: TGTGCCAGCAGACGAAAGACAGGGTATTTCACTGAAGCTTTCTTT. Encoded protein: CASRRKTGYFTEAFF.

The chain joins TRBV2 to TRBJ2-7; D could derive from TRBD1 or TRBD2 (5 bases each). Germline assignment: CDR1 SNHLY and CDR2 FYNNEI. This CDR3 is built from 18 residues. Trimming pared 5 bases from V and 0 bases from J, leaving 23 bases between. CDR3 protein: CASSYHAAGTASSYEQYF. CDR3 bases: TGTGCCAGCAGTTACCACGCCGCCGGGACGGCAAGCTCCTACGAGCAGTACTTC.

This clonotype was observed a handful of times. The J gene is TRBJ1-5, the V gene TRBV24-1; D is unresolved. The ends were cut back, 5 bases at V and 0 bases at J, with 13 bases in the middle. The V gene's germline CDR1 is KGHDR and CDR2 SFDVKD. This CDR3 contains 16 residues. CDR3 region: CATSADTGYSNQPQHF. CDR3 bases: TGTGCCACCAGTGCCGACACCGGATATAGCAATCAGCCCCAGCATTTT.

This clonotype has more than one count but fewer than ten. The rearrangement joins TRBV6-1 to TRBJ2-3; D is possibly TRBD2 (5 bases). This CDR3 has 16 amino acids. V was trimmed by 6 bases and J by 3 bases, leaving 19 bases between them. Per the germline V gene, CDR1 is MNHNS and CDR2 is SASEGT. As DNA, the CDR3 is TGTGCCAGCAGGGATCCTGCGGGCCTAAGGACAGATACGCAGTATTTT. This encodes CASRDPAGLRTDTQYF.

This clonotype showed up many times. The J gene is TRBJ1-3, the V gene TRBV29-1; 7 bases agree with TRBD1. Trimming removed 7 bases from V and 3 bases from J; junction bases left unmatched: 6. Looked up from germline, CDR1 is SQVTM and CDR2 is ANQGSEA. The CDR3 totals 13 residues. The CDR3 DNA reads TGCAGCGCCTCGACAGGGATTGGAAACACCATATATTTT. Protein: CSASTGIGNTIYF.

The rearrangement uses TRBV5-1 and TRBJ1-5; the D gene is possibly TRBD1 (5 bases). The CDR3 totals 14 residues. V lost 4 bases and J lost 4, with 12 bases in between. CDR1 is SGHRS and CDR2 is YFSETQ in the germline V gene. The CDR3 coding sequence is TGCGCCAGCAGCCTGGGGGACCTGAATCAGCCCCAGCATTTT. It yields the protein CASSLGDLNQPQHF.

This clonotype has just a few counts. V gene TRBV4-3 combines with J gene TRBJ1-2; D might be TRBD1 (6 bases). The length of the CDR3 is 16 residues. Between the trimmed V and J ends, which lost 0 bases and 2 bases, there was a span of 13 bases. CDR1 is LGHNA, CDR2 YSLEER, per germline. CDR3 amino acids: CASSQDNGGHNYGYTF. The CDR3 DNA reads as TGCGCCAGCAGCCAAGATAACGGGGGGCACAACTATGGCTACACCTTC.

This clonotype has ten or more counts. The rearrangement uses TRBV20-1 and TRBJ2-1; weak D call: TRBD1 (5 bases). CDR3 length equals 13 residues. Germline V CDR1 and CDR2: DFQATT, SNEGSKA (reference sequence). Trimming cost V 0 bases and J 6 bases, with 9 bases left between them. CDR3 protein: CSARDGHSNEQFF. Written as DNA, the CDR3 is TGCAGTGCTAGAGATGGACACTCCAATGAGCAGTTCTTC.

This clonotype was recorded a few times. V and J are TRBV29-1 and TRBJ2-2; D tentatively fits TRBD1 or TRBD2 (5 bases each). V was clipped by 6 bases and J by 2 bases, with 16 bases between them. Germline V lookup: CDR1 SQVTM, CDR2 ANQGSEA. The CDR3 contains 15 residues. CDR3 in DNA: TGCAGCGTAGATCCAGGGAGTAGAAACACCGGGGAGCTGTTTTTT. This encodes CSVDPGSRNTGELFF.

V is TRBV15 and J is TRBJ2-7, with D possibly TRBD1 on 5 matching bases. Germline V gene data show CDR1 as LNHNV and CDR2 as YYDKDF (reference sequence). Between the trimmed V and J ends, which lost 1 base and 3 bases, there was a span of 13 bases. The CDR3 is made up of 15 amino acids. CDR3 residues: CATSRGFQGYYEQYV. The CDR3 DNA reads TGTGCCACCAGCAGAGGATTCCAGGGCTACTACGAGCAGTACGTC.

A remark on this clonotype: With a much larger clone just one base away, this may be a read error. The J gene is TRBJ2-1, the V gene TRBV27; D possibly uses TRBD1 or TRBD2 (5 bases each). Germline assignment: CDR1 MNHEY and CDR2 SMNVEV (reference sequence). The CDR3 runs 13 residues. The DNA of the CDR3 is TGTGTCAGCAGTTGGGACCCGTACAATGAGCAGTTCTTC. Translating it yields CVSSWDPYNEQFF.

The V and J genes are TRBV10-3 and TRBJ2-7; D is tentatively TRBD1 or TRBD2 (5 bases each). This CDR3 has 14 residues. The V gene's germline CDR1 is ENHRY and CDR2 SYGVKD. The V end was cut by 6 bases, the J end by 3 bases, with 15 bases between. The CDR3 DNA reads as TGTGCCATCAGCTACGGGACGGATAACTACGAGCAGTACTTC. It encodes CAISYGTDNYEQYF.

The chain employs TRBV7-2 and TRBJ2-5, with a possible D match to TRBD1 (5 bases). This CDR3 is built from 17 residues. Trimming pared 5 bases from V and 0 bases from J, leaving 19 bases between. CDR1 SGHTA and CDR2 FQGNSA come from the germline V gene. CDR3 region: CASSPSLGAPYQETQYF. The CDR3 coding sequence is TGTGCCAGCAGCCCTTCGTTAGGGGCTCCGTACCAAGAGACCCAGTACTTC.

The rearrangement links TRBV11-3 to TRBJ2-1; 11 bases line up with TRBD2. Germline assignment: CDR1 SGHNT and CDR2 YENEEA. Trimming at V came to 7 bases and at J to 9 bases, leaving 2 bases not matched to a gene. This CDR3 spans 12 amino acids. The chain's CDR3 is CASILAGVEQFF. For the CDR3, the DNA is TGTGCCAGCATACTAGCGGGGGTTGAGCAGTTCTTC.

The table lists this clonotype with many counts. The J gene is TRBJ1-1, the V gene TRBV12-3 or TRBV12-4, with 8 bases aligning to TRBD1. This CDR3 has 14 residues. After removal of 6 bases from V and 3 bases from J, the junction contained 6 bases not matched to a gene. The CDR3: CASRVTGGDTEAFF. The CDR3 bases are TGTGCCAGCAGGGTCACAGGGGGGGACACTGAAGCTTTCTTT.

This chain joins TRBV20-1 and TRBJ1-1; maybe TRBD1 (5 bases). Germline V CDR1 and CDR2: DFQATT, SNEGSKA (reference sequence). CDR3 size: 18 residues. V lost 3 bases and J lost 0, with 23 bases in between. The CDR3 coding sequence is TGCAGTGCTAGGGGGGTTCCACAGGTCATAGATCTGAACACTGAAGCTTTCTTT. Protein product: CSARGVPQVIDLNTEAFF.

This clonotype turned up a few times. This chain uses TRBV5-1 with TRBJ1-2; TRBD1 is a possible D gene (5 bases). V lost 1 base and J 4 bases, leaving 8 bases between the germline ends. This CDR3 comprises 13 residues. Germline lookup yields CDR1 SGHRS and CDR2 YFSETQ. The CDR3 loop reads CASSLSGLYGYTF. As DNA, the CDR3 is TGCGCCAGCAGCTTGTCAGGGCTCTATGGCTACACCTTC. Full variable domain (missing parts from reference TRBV5-1 and TRBJ1-2): KAGVTQTPRYLIKTRGQQVTLSCSPISGHRSVSWYQQTPGQGLQFLFEYFSETQRNKGNFPGRFSGRQFSNSRSEMNVSTLELGDSALYLCASSLSGLYGYTFGSGTRLTVV.

This chain joins TRBV7-9 and TRBJ2-7, with D maybe TRBD1 (5 bases). The CDR3 is 13 residues long. V shed 5 bases and J shed 5 bases, with 13 bases lying between them. The germline V gene has CDR1 SEHNR and CDR2 FQNEAQ (reference sequence). Written as DNA, the CDR3 is TGTGCCAGCAGCCCTAGGGGCTTGGACGAGCAGTACTTC. It codes for CASSPRGLDEQYF.

The V gene is TRBV28, the J gene TRBJ1-2; no clear D gene. The CDR3 has 12 amino acids. Looked up from germline, CDR1 is MDHEN and CDR2 is SYDVKM. DNA for the CDR3: TGTGCTGGCGGGAGCTCTGTCTATGGCTACACCTTC. Translated, it gives CAGGSSVYGYTF.

As to this clonotype: At one end the junction does not follow the germline gene, possibly because of a read error. The gene calls are TRBV7-2 and TRBJ2-7, with D uncertain. The CDR3 totals 14 residues. Germline loops: CDR1 SGHTA, CDR2 FQGNSA. CDR3 in DNA: TGTGCCAGCAGCTTAGAACCGGCTTCCTACGACCAGTACTTC. Translation gives CASSLEPASYDQYF. The full variable domain, completed using reference TRBV7-2 and TRBJ2-7, is GAGVSQSPSNKVTEKGKDVELRCDPISGHTALYWYRQSLGQGLEFLIYFQGNSAPDKSGLPSDRFSAERTGGSVSTLTIQRTQQEDSAVYLCASSLEPASYDQYFGPGTRLTVT.